One sample yielded the 15 T cell receptor beta chains listed below, sequenced in a study of PD-L1 blockade in urothelial cancer (dated by TCRdb to 2015 to 2018). Sample time point, as interpreted from the label and publication: pretreatment peripheral blood. The method behind the library was the immunoSEQ multiplex PCR assay. This immuneACCESS table, as held by TCRdb, lists in-frame sequences with V and J called but not all clones. Of the missing ones, under half trace to an unresolved V gene in checked studies; the others have no known cause. Within this sample are 95,000 or so clones, with over 75% of them counted one time only. The biggest ten clones account for about 2% of the sample. The sample consisted of PBMCs, taken around atezolizumab (anti-PD-L1) treatment. The receptors come from a man aged 60-69 years with urothelial cancer.

This clone appeared once. The chain combines TRBV19 with TRBJ2-7; possibly TRBD2 for D (5 bases). This CDR3 is built from 13 residues. The V end was cut by 6 bases, the J end by 1 base, with 10 bases between. Germline V CDR1 and CDR2: LNHDA, SQIVND (reference sequence). CDR3 coding DNA: TGTGCCAGTAGGGGCCGGGAATCCTACGAGCAGTACTTC. Translated: CASRGRESYEQYF.

This chain uses TRBV25-1 with TRBJ2-5, with 10 bases that match TRBD1. CDR3 length equals 15 residues. Per the germline V gene, CDR1 is MGHDK and CDR2 is SYGVNS. The V segment lost 7 bases and the J segment 3 bases; nucleotides outside the gene matches: 8. The CDR3 spells CASTFLGTGEETQYF. The CDR3 bases are TGTGCCAGCACCTTCCTCGGGACAGGGGAAGAGACCCAGTACTTC.

V and J are TRBV12-5 and TRBJ1-2, with 9 bases identical to TRBD1. This CDR3 has 14 residues. Trimming took 7 bases from V and 1 from J; bases not matched to a gene: 4. Per germline, CDR1 LGHNT and CDR2 FRNRAP. CDR3 sequence: CASDPGQGNYGYTF. The CDR3 DNA follows: TGTGCTAGTGACCCGGGACAGGGTAACTATGGCTACACCTTC.

J is TRBJ1-1 and V is TRBV11-3; D perhaps matches TRBD1 (5 bases). This CDR3 is built from 12 residues. V was clipped by 5 bases and J by 10 bases, with 14 bases between them. Germline-derived CDR1 and CDR2 are SGHNT and YENEEA. The DNA of the CDR3 is TGTGCCAGCAGCCCACGGCCCGGGGGAGCTTTCTTT. Its translation is CASSPRPGGAFF.

V gene TRBV2 combines with J gene TRBJ2-1, with D unclear. V lost 5 bases, J lost 10 bases, and 12 bases lay in between. This CDR3 comprises 12 residues. Germline V gene data show CDR1 as SNHLY and CDR2 as FYNNEI. CDR3: CASSSQASEQFF. Written as DNA, the CDR3 is TGTGCCAGCAGTTCTCAGGCTTCAGAGCAGTTCTTC.

This clone was observed a handful of times. The chain couples TRBV9 to TRBJ1-2; 9 bases agree with TRBD1. There are 13 residues in the CDR3. Germline-derived CDR1 and CDR2 are SGDLS and YYNGEE. The V and J ends lost 3 bases and 13 bases, in that order; junction bases with no gene match: 10. CDR3 bases: TGTGCCAGCAGCGAGCCCAGGACAGGGGTCATCACCTTC. Translated: CASSEPRTGVITF.

This sequence joins TRBV25-1 and TRBJ2-3; TRBD1 matches at 11 bases. V lost 3 bases and J lost 3; bases outside the gene matches: 2. The CDR3 is 15 amino acids. CDR1 and CDR2 (germline): MGHDK, SYGVNS. The DNA of the CDR3 is TGTGCCAGCAGTGATTGGGACAGGGGGACAGATACGCAGTATTTT. Encoded protein: CASSDWDRGTDTQYF.

The gene calls are TRBV15 and TRBJ1-6; perhaps TRBD1 as D (6 bases). Germline values: CDR1 LNHNV, CDR2 YYDKDF (reference sequence). The CDR3 loop spans 14 amino acids. Trimming removed 8 bases from V and 0 bases from J, with 8 bases in between. The CDR3, as DNA: TGTGCCACCCAACAGGGCTCCTATAATTCACCCCTCCACTTT. Its translation is CATQQGSYNSPLHF.

The chain carries TRBV6-1 and TRBJ2-7; the match to TRBD2 covers 7 bases. Per the germline V gene, CDR1 is MNHNS and CDR2 is SASEGT. CDR3 length: 12 residues. V lost 7 bases, J lost 5 bases, and 5 bases stayed unmatched. CDR3 sequence: CASTLGGDEQYF. The CDR3 region has the DNA TGTGCCAGCACCTTGGGGGGGGACGAGCAGTACTTC.

This clone was seen only once. The rearrangement links TRBV7-2 to TRBJ2-3; 7 bases align to TRBD1. V shed 5 bases, J shed 0 bases, and the junction held 2 bases outside the gene matches. The length of the CDR3 is 14 residues. CDR1 is SGHTA and CDR2 is FQGNSA in the germline V gene. CDR3 sequence reads: CASSDRVSTDTQYF. The CDR3 nucleotides read TGTGCCAGCAGCGACAGGGTCAGCACAGATACGCAGTATTTT.

The chain employs TRBV5-4 and TRBJ1-4; D gene uncertain. The CDR3 runs 14 residues. In germline, CDR1 is SGHNT, CDR2 YYREEE (reference sequence). The V gene lost 2 bases and the J gene lost 1 base, with 6 bases spanning the gap. In DNA, the CDR3 is TGTGCCAGCAGCTTCGGCGGAACTAATGAAAAACTGTTTTTT. Amino acid sequence: CASSFGGTNEKLFF. The whole variable domain, filled in from reference TRBV5-4 and TRBJ1-4, reads ETGVTQSPTHLIKTRGQQVTLRCSSQSGHNTVSWYQQALGQGPQFIFQYYREEENGRGNFPPRFSGLQFPNYSSELNVNALELDDSALYLCASSFGGTNEKLFFGSGTQLSVL.

The chain joins TRBV7-8 to TRBJ2-7; 7 nucleotides agree with TRBD2. Germline V gives CDR1 SGHVS, CDR2 FQNEAQ. Germline trimming cut 5 bases from V and 3 bases from J; bases unmatched to any gene: 19. The CDR3 is 18 amino acids. In DNA, the CDR3 is TGTGCCAGCAGCCCTTTTGCGGGGAGGGCCTCCAACCTCTACGAGCAGTACTTC. This encodes CASSPFAGRASNLYEQYF.

The chain recombines TRBV28 with TRBJ2-2; D perhaps matches TRBD2 (7 bases). There are 16 residues in the CDR3. In germline, CDR1 is MDHEN, CDR2 SYDVKM. V shed 10 bases and J shed 4 bases, with 22 bases lying between them. The CDR3 region has the DNA TGTGCCACCCATTTGATCGAGGGGGGGGGCACCGGGGAGCTGTTTTTT. Amino acids: CATHLIEGGGTGELFF.

The chain is built from TRBV18 and TRBJ1-1; 10 nucleotides agree with TRBD1. The germline V gene encodes CDR1 KGHSH and CDR2 LQKENI. This CDR3 region has 16 residues. V was pared by 6 bases and J by 3 bases, with 10 bases of the junction left unmatched. The CDR3: CASSPDRGRGDTEAFF. CDR3 bases: TGTGCCAGCTCCCCTGACAGGGGGCGGGGGGACACTGAAGCTTTCTTT.

The rearrangement joins TRBV9 to TRBJ1-4, with D possibly matching TRBD1 (6 bases). CDR1 and CDR2 from the germline V gene are SGDLS and YYNGEE. V was pared by 2 bases and J by 8 bases, with 13 bases between. CDR3 length: 14 amino acids. The CDR3 reads CASSVVPGHEKLFF. CDR3 nucleotides: TGTGCCAGCAGCGTTGTTCCGGGACACGAAAAACTGTTTTTT.